The 23 T cell receptor beta chains presented below share a single source sample, sequenced in a study of human T cells and chemical hapten exposure. Time point in this sample: pre-sensitization, week 0. Indicated treatment: therapeutic diphenylcyclopropenone sensitization with weekly scalp DPC. One entry per CDR3 protein, called by TCRdb with MiXCR from the RACE reads. The repertoire holds approximately 370,000 distinct CDR3 sequences, with around 5% as singletons. Specimen: whole blood, collected in connection with sensitization to the hapten diphenylcyclopropenone (DPC). These receptors came from a woman aged 18-30 years with alopecia areata. Some clones in this sample may be carry-over from other donors' samples.

J is TRBJ1-5 and V is TRBV6-1; D ambiguous. This CDR3 region has 14 residues. Trimming removed 7 bases from V and 0 bases from J, with 10 bases in between. Germline V gene data show CDR1 as MNHNS and CDR2 as SASEGT. CDR3 bases: TGTGCCAGCAAAAAATTCAGTAGCAATCAGCCCCAGCATTTT. It translates to CASKKFSSNQPQHF.

This clonotype was detected ten times or more. The rearrangement uses TRBV10-3 and TRBJ2-3; the D gene is possibly TRBD1 (8 bases). CDR1 is ENHRY, CDR2 SYGVKD, per germline. CDR3 length equals 13 residues. The CDR3 region is CSGRGQDTDTQYF. The CDR3 DNA reads as TGTTCGGGGAGGGGACAGGACACAGATACGCAGTATTTT.

There are many counts of this clonotype. This chain joins TRBV28 and TRBJ1-2; D unclear. V was shortened by 7 bases and J by 0 bases, with 12 bases between the two germline ends. Germline V lookup: CDR1 MDHEN, CDR2 SYDVKM. The CDR3 is made up of 14 amino acids. The CDR3: CASKASPANYGYTF. The CDR3 DNA sequence: TGTGCCAGCAAGGCGTCCCCCGCTAACTATGGCTACACCTTC.

This clonotype was counted at least ten times. The chain employs TRBV25-1 and TRBJ2-7; 8 bases line up with TRBD1. The junction had 6 bases not matched to a gene; V was cut back by 3 bases and J by 5 bases. The length of the CDR3 is 14 residues. Germline CDR1 reads MGHDK; CDR2 reads SYGVNS. CDR3 amino acids: CASSDPGGPHEQYF. CDR3 DNA sequence: TGTGCCAGCAGTGATCCAGGGGGCCCCCACGAGCAGTACTTC.

This chain joins TRBV7-6 and TRBJ1-4; perhaps TRBD1 as D (5 bases). CDR1 is SGHVS, CDR2 FNYEAQ, per germline. The CDR3 is 19 residues long. The germline V and J ends were trimmed by 5 bases and 0 bases, with 22 bases remaining between them. The CDR3 spells CASSPGPRLRGATNEKLFF. The CDR3 bases are TGTGCCAGCAGCCCAGGGCCACGGTTGCGTGGCGCAACTAATGAAAAACTGTTTTTT.

This clonotype showed up just a few times. The chain has TRBV29-1 and TRBJ2-1; a possible D gene is TRBD1 (6 bases). The CDR3 length is 13 residues. Germline V gives CDR1 SQVTM, CDR2 ANQGSEA. V lost 5 bases and J 5 bases, leaving 13 bases between the germline ends. CDR3 protein: CSVTQQGNNEQFF. Here the CDR3 DNA reads TGCAGCGTTACTCAACAGGGTAACAATGAGCAGTTCTTC.

V usage is TRBV12-3 or TRBV12-4 and J usage is TRBJ1-1; D ambiguous. The germline V and J ends were trimmed by 6 bases and 7 bases, with 15 bases remaining between them. This CDR3 region has 13 residues. CDR3 coding DNA: TGTGCCAGCAGAGATATCCTAGACGGTGAAGCTTTCTTT. Translation gives CASRDILDGEAFF.

This clonotype was counted at least ten times. The V gene is TRBV7-2, the J gene TRBJ2-5, with 9 bases aligning to TRBD2. CDR3 length equals 16 residues. In germline, CDR1 is SGHTA, CDR2 FQGNSA. V lost 5 bases, J lost 4 bases, and 11 bases stayed unmatched. The CDR3 is CASSNRRSGGLETQYF. For the CDR3, the DNA is TGTGCCAGCAGCAACCGCCGCAGCGGGGGGTTAGAGACCCAGTACTTC.

V gene TRBV18 combines with J gene TRBJ2-6; the match to TRBD2 covers 11 bases. J was trimmed by 1 base and V by 6 bases; bases with no gene match: 11. The length of the CDR3 is 19 residues. The germline V gene has CDR1 KGHSH and CDR2 LQKENI. Here the CDR3 reads CASSQLAGEVISGANVLTF. The DNA of the CDR3 is TGTGCCAGCTCCCAACTAGCGGGGGAAGTTATTTCTGGGGCCAACGTCCTGACTTTC. Combining the CDR3 with reference TRBV18 and TRBJ2-6 gives the whole variable domain NAGVMQNPRHLVRRRGQEARLRCSPMKGHSHVYWYRQLPEEGLKFMVYLQKENIIDESGMPKERFSAEFPKEGPSILRIQQVVRGDSAAYFCASSQLAGEVISGANVLTFGAGSRLTVL.

This clonotype was detected a few times. This sequence joins TRBV20-1 and TRBJ1-1; D is undetermined. V lost 2 bases, J lost 1 base, and 5 bases lay in between. Germline CDR1 is DFQATT and CDR2 is SNEGSKA (reference sequence). This CDR3 comprises 12 residues. Written as DNA, the CDR3 is TGCAGTGCTAGACAGGCGAACACTGAAGCTTTCTTT. It yields the protein CSARQANTEAFF.

This clonotype has a count of ten or more. The V and J genes are TRBV6-5 and TRBJ1-6, with a weak D call TRBD1 (6 bases). The V end was cut by 7 bases, the J end by 10 bases, with 11 bases between. Germline loops: CDR1 MNHEY, CDR2 SVGAGI. This CDR3 has 12 amino acids. In nucleotides, the CDR3 is TGTGCCAGCACCCGGGGGCAGTCACCCCTCCACTTT. Its translation is CASTRGQSPLHF.

There are many counts of this clonotype. CDR3 sequence (DNA): TGTGCCAGCAGCCCCAGGGGGCGTACCGGGGAGCTGTTTTTT. It is translated as CASSPRGRTGELFF. The V and J genes are TRBV11-3 and TRBJ2-2; 8 bases are shared with TRBD1. J gave up 5 bases and V 5 bases, and 4 bases lay outside the gene matches. Germline CDR1 and CDR2: SGHNT and YENEEA. This CDR3 has 14 residues.

This clonotype was seen a few times. The chain recombines TRBV27 with TRBJ1-3; no reliable D call. This CDR3 is 13 amino acids long. Trimming removed 8 bases at V and 0 bases at J, with 8 bases between. Germline V gives CDR1 MNHEY, CDR2 SMNVEV (reference sequence). CDR3 nucleotides: TGTGCCAGCGGGGAGAGCTCTGGAAACACCATATATTTT. This gives the protein CASGESSGNTIYF.

This clonotype has ten or more counts. The chain is built from TRBV5-6 and TRBJ2-2; D not resolved. Germline CDR1 and CDR2: SGHDT and YYEEEE. Trimming took off 1 base at V and 0 bases at J, with 10 bases between the two ends. The CDR3 is 16 amino acids. CDR3 region: CASSLYPGSNTGELFF. DNA for the CDR3: TGTGCCAGCAGCTTGTATCCAGGCTCGAACACCGGGGAGCTGTTTTTT.

This clonotype was counted only a few times. The chain is built from TRBV5-1 and TRBJ2-7, with 8 bases matching TRBD1. CDR1 SGHRS and CDR2 YFSETQ come from the germline V gene. The CDR3 is made up of 14 amino acids. The V segment lost 4 bases and the J segment 3 bases; nucleotides outside the gene matches: 6. In DNA, the CDR3 is TGCGCCAGCAGCCCGGACAGGGACTTCTACGAGCAGTACTTC. Translation gives CASSPDRDFYEQYF.

Many counts were recorded for this clonotype. The rearrangement links TRBV11-2 to TRBJ1-6; D not certain. This CDR3 spans 15 amino acids. V was clipped by 1 base and J by 6 bases, with 10 bases between them. Looked up from germline, CDR1 is SGHAT and CDR2 is FQNNGV. CDR3 residues: CASSLGRAFNSPLHF. CDR3 DNA: TGTGCCAGCAGCTTAGGACGGGCCTTTAATTCACCCCTCCACTTT.

This clonotype showed up many times. The V gene is TRBV28, the J gene TRBJ1-1; D is perhaps TRBD1 (5 bases). The CDR3 covers 12 residues. Trimming removed 11 bases from V and 4 bases from J, with 14 bases in between. Germline V CDR1 and CDR2: MDHEN, SYDVKM. The CDR3: CAHSRDSTEAFF. As DNA, the CDR3 is TGTGCCCACAGCAGGGATTCCACTGAAGCTTTCTTT.

This clonotype was counted many times. CDR3 sequence: CASSIQDSDGYTF. The CDR3 coding sequence is TGTGCCAGTAGTATTCAGGACAGTGATGGCTACACCTTC. The genes are TRBV19 and TRBJ1-2, with D perhaps TRBD1 (6 bases). From germline, CDR1 is LNHDA and CDR2 SQIVND (reference sequence). V lost 3 bases and J lost 6, with 11 bases in between. The CDR3 runs to 13 residues.

In its sample, this clonotype was seen many times. The J gene is TRBJ2-1, the V gene TRBV6-1, with 8 bases aligning to TRBD1. The trim removed 7 bases at V and 6 bases at J, leaving 8 bases unmatched. Germline V gene data show CDR1 as MNHNS and CDR2 as SASEGT. The CDR3 has 14 residues. The CDR3 protein is CASTKETGVNEQFF. CDR3 nucleotides: TGTGCCAGCACCAAGGAGACAGGGGTCAATGAGCAGTTCTTC.

This clonotype was counted between two and nine times. The chain employs TRBV6-5 and TRBJ1-1, with TRBD1 as a possible D gene (5 bases). Germline assignment: CDR1 MNHEY and CDR2 SVGAGI. The CDR3 is 16 residues long. The ends were cut back, 1 base at V and 1 base at J, with 13 bases in the middle. The CDR3 sequence is CASSYYGGGENTEAFF. The DNA for the CDR3 is TGTGCCAGCAGTTACTACGGAGGAGGGGAGAACACTGAAGCTTTCTTT.

The gene calls are TRBV7-2 and TRBJ1-2; 7 bases are shared with TRBD1. This CDR3 spans 15 amino acids. Germline values: CDR1 SGHTA, CDR2 FQGNSA. V lost 5 bases to trimming and J lost 4 bases; unmatched junction nucleotides: 10. In DNA, the CDR3 is TGTGCCAGCAGCCTACAGGAGGGACAGCTCTATGGCTACACCTTC. Its translation: CASSLQEGQLYGYTF. Full variable domain (rest looked up from reference TRBV7-2 and TRBJ1-2): GAGVSQSPSNKVTEKGKDVELRCDPISGHTALYWYRQSLGQGLEFLIYFQGNSAPDKSGLPSDRFSAERTGGSVSTLTIQRTQQEDSAVYLCASSLQEGQLYGYTFGSGTRLTVV.

This clonotype was counted between two and nine times. The gene calls are TRBV2 and TRBJ2-2; D ambiguous. The CDR3 consists of 15 residues. Germline V CDR1 and CDR2: SNHLY, FYNNEI. The germline V and J ends were trimmed by 7 bases and 0 bases, with 12 bases remaining between them. The CDR3 protein is CASKNSEANTGELFF. CDR3 nucleotide sequence: TGTGCCAGCAAAAACAGTGAAGCGAACACCGGGGAGCTGTTTTTT.

This clonotype has only a few counts. This chain links TRBV7-9 with TRBJ2-2, with D hard to call. This CDR3 is built from 16 residues. V lost 7 bases to trimming and J lost 0 bases, with 15 bases between them. Looked up from germline, CDR1 is SEHNR and CDR2 is FQNEAQ (reference sequence). CDR3 sequence reads: CASIGSAGANTGELFF. CDR3 bases: TGTGCCAGCATAGGGTCGGCTGGGGCGAACACCGGGGAGCTGTTTTTT. Full variable domain (remainder filled in from reference TRBV7-9 and TRBJ2-2): DTGVSQNPRHKITKRGQNVTFRCDPISEHNRLYWYRQTLGQGPEFLTYFQNEAQLEKSRLLSDRFSAERPKGSFSTLEIQRTEQGDSAMYLCASIGSAGANTGELFFGEGSRLTVL.